Below, 23 T cell receptor beta chains from the same sample are listed, as sequenced in a study of T cells in Graves' hyperthyroidism and ophthalmopathy. Researchers took RNA transcripts and amplified the TCR beta CDR3 regions from them. Carried out on the TCR CDR3, a first-round RT-PCR used the HTBI primer set. Via MiXCR, TCRdb re-called the multiplex PCR reads, giving one row per CDR3 protein. This table holds fewer than 350,000 distinct CDR3 sequences, about 20% found once. Material: blood. The source is a woman in her forties or fifties with Graves' hyperthyroidism.

The rearrangement uses TRBV7-9 and TRBJ1-5, with D hard to call. This CDR3 spans 14 amino acids. The V gene lost 7 bases and the J gene lost 0 bases, with 10 bases spanning the gap. CDR1 and CDR2 (germline): SEHNR, FQNEAQ (reference sequence). Written as DNA, the CDR3 is TGTGCCAGCACCCAGTTAGATAGCAATCAGCCCCAGCATTTT. Its translation is CASTQLDSNQPQHF. The full variable domain, completed using reference TRBV7-9 and TRBJ1-5, is DTGVSQNPRHKITKRGQNVTFRCDPISEHNRLYWYRQTLGQGPEFLTYFQNEAQLEKSRLLSDRFSAERPKGSFSTLEIQRTEQGDSAMYLCASTQLDSNQPQHFGDGTRLSIL.

This clonotype was recorded a few times. This clone may be a read error of a much larger clone one base away. Because the CDR3 is missing its conserved closing phenylalanine or tryptophan, this is likely a read error. The DNA of the CDR3 is TGTGCCTGGAGTGTACTCGGGCAGACTGAAGCTTTCATT. This codes for CAWSVLGQTEAFI. The genes are TRBV30 and TRBJ1-1; D not certain. CDR1 and CDR2 (germline): GTSNPN, SVGIG (reference sequence). The CDR3 has 13 amino acids. Trimming took off 0 bases at V and 5 bases at J, with 10 bases between the two ends.

CDR3: CASSLVGVVGGLETQYF. DNA for the CDR3: TGCGCCAGCAGCTTGGTCGGTGTGGTGGGGGGGCTGGAGACCCAGTACTTC. V gene TRBV5-1 combines with J gene TRBJ2-5, with a tentative D call TRBD2 (7 bases). From germline, CDR1 is SGHRS and CDR2 YFSETQ. V lost 0 bases and J lost 5, with 20 bases in between. This CDR3 has 17 residues. The full variable domain, completed using reference TRBV5-1 and TRBJ2-5, is KAGVTQTPRYLIKTRGQQVTLSCSPISGHRSVSWYQQTPGQGLQFLFEYFSETQRNKGNFPGRFSGRQFSNSRSEMNVSTLELGDSALYLCASSLVGVVGGLETQYFGPGTRLLVL.

The chain couples TRBV7-9 to TRBJ1-1; D uncertain. CDR1 is SEHNR, CDR2 FQNEAQ, per germline (reference sequence). Trimming pared 4 bases from V and 0 bases from J, leaving 9 bases between. The CDR3 extends over 14 amino acids. CDR3 amino acids: CASSSGVMNTEAFF. CDR3 DNA sequence: TGTGCCAGCAGCTCCGGGGTAATGAACACTGAAGCTTTCTTT.

This clonotype has just a few counts. The rearrangement uses TRBV16 and TRBJ2-1; D unresolved. V was clipped by 1 base and J by 0 bases, with 10 bases between them. The CDR3 extends over 16 amino acids. Germline lookup yields CDR1 KGHSY and CDR2 FQNENV. This CDR3 reads CASSQYKAISYNEQFF. CDR3 nucleotides: TGTGCCAGCAGCCAATACAAGGCCATCTCCTACAATGAGCAGTTCTTC.

At least ten counts were recorded for this clonotype. The chain carries TRBV6-1 and TRBJ2-7; D remains ambiguous. Germline CDR1 MNHNS, CDR2 SASEGT. Trimming stripped 2 bases from V and 2 bases from J, with 7 bases between. The CDR3 runs to 13 residues. This CDR3 reads CASSEQRTYEQYF. DNA for the CDR3: TGTGCCAGCAGTGAACAAAGGACCTACGAGCAGTACTTC.

This clonotype has a handful of counts. This rearrangement joins TRBV28 to TRBJ2-7; 8 bases line up with TRBD1. The V and J ends lost 0 bases and 5 bases, in that order; junction bases with no gene match: 6. Germline assignment: CDR1 MDHEN and CDR2 SYDVKM. CDR3 size: 15 residues. CDR3 coding DNA: TGTGCCAGCAGTTTATGGCAGGGGGCTGCCGACGAGCAGTACTTC. This sequence encodes CASSLWQGAADEQYF.

V and J are TRBV20-1 and TRBJ2-1, with 13 bases identical to TRBD2. Unmatched junction bases numbered 7, after V lost 0 bases and J lost 8 bases. Per the germline V gene, CDR1 is DFQATT and CDR2 is SNEGSKA (reference sequence). This CDR3 is 16 amino acids long. In DNA, the CDR3 is TGCAGTGCTAGAGATCCAGGACTAGCGGGAGCCGATGAGCAGTTCTTC. It translates to CSARDPGLAGADEQFF.

This clonotype appeared many times. The chain recombines TRBV11-2 with TRBJ2-6, with 7 bases lining up with TRBD1. The V gene end was trimmed by 5 bases and the J gene end by 4 bases; junction bases not matched to a gene: 8. Germline V lookup: CDR1 SGHAT, CDR2 FQNNGV. The CDR3 has 16 residues. The CDR3 sequence is CASSGTTGLGANVLTF. In DNA form, the CDR3 reads TGTGCCAGCAGCGGAACGACAGGGCTCGGGGCCAACGTCCTGACTTTC.

V is TRBV6-5 and J is TRBJ1-1, with unresolved D. This CDR3 is 13 amino acids long. In germline, CDR1 is MNHEY, CDR2 SVGAGI. V dropped 2 bases and J dropped 5 bases, with 9 bases sitting between them. The CDR3 sequence: CASSYKGRTEAFF. The CDR3 DNA reads TGTGCCAGCAGTTACAAAGGAAGAACTGAAGCTTTCTTT.

This clonotype was counted a few times. The gene calls are TRBV6-1 and TRBJ1-5, with D unresolved. Trimming cost V 2 bases and J 0 bases, with 11 bases left between them. Germline V lookup: CDR1 MNHNS, CDR2 SASEGT. The CDR3 is made up of 16 amino acids. CDR3 DNA sequence: TGTGCCAGCAGTGAATCACATTTTTATAGCAATCAGCCCCAGCATTTT. Encoded protein: CASSESHFYSNQPQHF.

The chain has TRBV12-5 and TRBJ2-3, with 9 positions matching TRBD2. V shed 7 bases and J 0 bases; nucleotides not matched to a gene: 5. This CDR3 contains 15 residues. The germline gives CDR1 LGHNT, CDR2 FRNRAP. The CDR3 here is CASESGGPSTDTQYF. The CDR3 coding sequence is TGTGCTAGTGAAAGCGGGGGGCCTAGCACAGATACGCAGTATTTT.

In this sample, this clonotype turned up many times. The chain uses TRBV5-1 and TRBJ2-1; 11 positions match TRBD1. The CDR3 consists of 16 residues. Germline assignment: CDR1 SGHRS and CDR2 YFSETQ. Germline trimming cut 2 bases from V and 4 bases from J; bases unmatched to any gene: 5. DNA of the CDR3: TGCGCCAGCAGCTTTGTGGGACAGGGGGGGTACAATGAGCAGTTCTTC. Translation gives CASSFVGQGGYNEQFF.

This clonotype came up many times. The CDR3 loop reads CSATAPWASGSSTDTQYF. The DNA of the CDR3 is TGCAGTGCTACAGCCCCCTGGGCTAGCGGGTCTAGCACAGATACGCAGTATTTT. The chain employs TRBV20-1 and TRBJ2-3; 8 positions match TRBD2. CDR3 length: 18 amino acids. The junction had 15 bases not matched to a gene; V was cut back by 4 bases and J by 0 bases. Germline CDR1 DFQATT, CDR2 SNEGSKA (reference sequence).

This clonotype was counted only a few times. V and J are TRBV20-1 and TRBJ2-1, with D uncertain. Germline V gives CDR1 DFQATT, CDR2 SNEGSKA (reference sequence). Trimming left V 3 bases short and J 4 bases short, with 4 bases between. The CDR3 is 11 residues long. CDR3 DNA: TGCAGTGCTAGTGTGTACAATGAGCAGTTCTTC. As protein: CSASVYNEQFF.

J is TRBJ2-2 and V is TRBV20-1; weak D call: TRBD2 (5 bases). Trimming took 2 bases from V and 2 from J, leaving 6 bases between them. Germline values: CDR1 DFQATT, CDR2 SNEGSKA (reference sequence). This CDR3 comprises 13 residues. DNA for the CDR3: TGCAGTGCTAGATCTAGCAACACCGGGGAGCTGTTTTTT. Translated: CSARSSNTGELFF.

Many counts were recorded for this clonotype. The V gene is TRBV3-1, the J gene TRBJ2-7, with 10 positions matching TRBD2. The CDR3 is made up of 14 amino acids. Germline V lookup: CDR1 LGHDT, CDR2 YNNKEL (reference sequence). Trimming took 4 bases from V and 5 from J; bases not matched to a gene: 5. This chain's CDR3 is CASSPSGSRNEQYF. CDR3 bases: TGTGCCAGCAGCCCTAGCGGGAGTAGAAACGAGCAGTACTTC.

A remark on this clonotype: A single base separates this from a much larger clone, so it may be a read error. The V gene is TRBV7-9, the J gene TRBJ2-7; TRBD1 matches 9 bases. Germline CDR1 SEHNR, CDR2 FQNEAQ (reference sequence). With V trimmed by 4 bases and J by 7 bases, 8 bases remained unmatched. The CDR3 has 14 residues. The CDR3 spells CASSSTGGSGEQYF. The CDR3 DNA reads as TGTGCCAGCAGCTCGACAGGGGGGTCCGGTGAGCAGTACTTC.

This clonotype was counted ten times or more. The chain employs TRBV5-1 and TRBJ2-7; D is undetermined. The V gene's germline CDR1 is SGHRS and CDR2 YFSETQ. CDR3 length equals 14 residues. V was pared by 0 bases and J by 2 bases, with 9 bases between. CDR3 amino acids: CASSLEDGTYEQYF. CDR3 DNA sequence: TGCGCCAGCAGCTTGGAGGACGGCACCTACGAGCAGTACTTC. Full variable domain (remainder filled in from reference TRBV5-1 and TRBJ2-7): KAGVTQTPRYLIKTRGQQVTLSCSPISGHRSVSWYQQTPGQGLQFLFEYFSETQRNKGNFPGRFSGRQFSNSRSEMNVSTLELGDSALYLCASSLEDGTYEQYFGPGTRLTVT.

This clonotype was seen a handful of times. This chain connects TRBV7-8 to TRBJ1-4; tentatively, D is TRBD1 (5 bases). V was cut by 2 bases and J by 8 bases, with 15 bases left in between. Germline loops: CDR1 SGHVS, CDR2 FQNEAQ. This CDR3 has 15 amino acids. The CDR3 DNA reads TGTGCCAGCAGCTTACGGGGGTATCTCGGGGAAAAACTGTTTTTT. Translated: CASSLRGYLGEKLFF.

This chain uses TRBV5-1 with TRBJ2-3; D possibly matches TRBD1 or TRBD2 (6 bases each). The CDR3 contains 15 residues. CDR1 and CDR2 (germline): SGHRS, YFSETQ. V dropped 2 bases and J dropped 3 bases, with 13 bases sitting between them. The CDR3 nucleotides read TGCGCCAGCAGCTTTCCAGGGGCGGGGACAGATACGCAGTATTTT. Its protein product is CASSFPGAGTDTQYF.

This clonotype was recorded at least ten times. V usage is TRBV20-1 and J usage is TRBJ1-4, with D hard to call. The germline V gene has CDR1 DFQATT and CDR2 SNEGSKA (reference sequence). The CDR3 totals 14 residues. Trimming removed 0 bases from V and 5 bases from J, with 10 bases in between. In DNA, the CDR3 is TGCAGTGCTAGAGATGCGGGGAACAATGAAAAACTGTTTTTT. This sequence encodes CSARDAGNNEKLFF.

This clonotype came up many times. The genes are TRBV2 and TRBJ1-1; a possible D gene is TRBD1 (5 bases). The V end was cut by 6 bases, the J end by 0 bases, with 8 bases between. The CDR3 has 13 amino acids. Germline V gene sequence: CDR1 SNHLY, CDR2 FYNNEI. CDR3 residues: CASRRGVNTEAFF. CDR3 sequence (DNA): TGTGCCAGCAGGCGGGGGGTGAACACTGAAGCTTTCTTT.